This passage covers 11 T cell receptor beta chains from one sample sequenced in a study of blood T cells in healthy people across ages. For the second PCR, which ran for 7 to 11 cycles, a sample-barcoded 5' primer and a J-beta primer mix were used. One entry per CDR3 protein results from TCRdb running MiXCR on the 5' RACE reads. The table lists 700,000 or so distinct CDR3 sequences, about 20% of them singletons. Sequencing was performed on blood. The receptors come from a man aged 65-85 years in good health.

This chain uses TRBV20-1 with TRBJ2-2; tentatively, D is TRBD2 (6 bases). CDR3 size: 15 residues. Germline V gene data show CDR1 as DFQATT and CDR2 as SNEGSKA (reference sequence). V lost 1 base to trimming and J lost 3 bases, with 12 bases between them. The CDR3 region is CSARAGGSDTGELFF. The CDR3 DNA is TGCAGTGCTAGAGCCGGGGGTTCTGACACCGGGGAGCTGTTTTTT.

The chain uses TRBV3-1 and TRBJ2-5, with D maybe TRBD2 (6 bases). Looked up from germline, CDR1 is LGHDT and CDR2 is YNNKEL (reference sequence). The CDR3 consists of 15 residues. The V end was cut by 3 bases, the J end by 5 bases, with 16 bases between. As DNA, the CDR3 is TGTGCCAGCAGCCATCCCGTGACTAGTAGGGAGACCCAGTACTTC. Translation: CASSHPVTSRETQYF.

The rearrangement joins TRBV20-1 to TRBJ1-2; TRBD1 matches 7 bases. Germline CDR1 DFQATT, CDR2 SNEGSKA (reference sequence). CDR3 size: 15 residues. V gave up 3 bases and J gave up 1 base; unmatched junction bases: 8. CDR3 protein: CSASTGESLNYGYTF. CDR3 nucleotide sequence: TGCAGTGCTAGCACAGGGGAATCCCTTAACTATGGCTACACCTTC.

In this sample, this clonotype turned up a few times. The V call is TRBV20-1, the J call TRBJ2-1; D is perhaps TRBD2 (6 bases). From germline, CDR1 is DFQATT and CDR2 SNEGSKA (reference sequence). Trimming left V 3 bases short and J 1 base short, with 13 bases between. The CDR3 runs to 15 residues. The CDR3 coding sequence is TGCAGTGCTAGCAAACCGGGACTTTCCTACAATGAGCAGTTCTTC. This sequence encodes CSASKPGLSYNEQFF.

V gene TRBV7-9 combines with J gene TRBJ2-6; 7 positions agree with TRBD1. From germline, CDR1 is SEHNR and CDR2 FQNEAQ (reference sequence). The CDR3 length is 17 residues. The trim removed 5 bases at V and 0 bases at J, leaving 7 bases unmatched. The CDR3 DNA reads as TGTGCCAGCAGCCTCAGACAGGGAAGCTCTGGGGCCAACGTCCTGACTTTC. Its protein is CASSLRQGSSGANVLTF.

CDR3 sequence (DNA): TGTGCCAGCAGCCAATGGCAGGGAAATAGTGAGACCCAGTACTTC. Amino acid sequence: CASSQWQGNSETQYF. The chain couples TRBV14 to TRBJ2-5; maybe TRBD1 (5 bases). From germline, CDR1 is SGHDN and CDR2 FVKESK. The V and J ends lost 2 bases and 5 bases respectively, with 15 bases between them. This CDR3 comprises 15 residues. Drawing the rest from reference TRBV14 and TRBJ2-5, the complete variable domain is EAGVTQFPSHSVIEKGQTVTLRCDPISGHDNLYWYRRVMGKEIKFLLHFVKESKQDESGMPNNRFLAERTGGTYSTLKVQPAELEDSGVYFCASSQWQGNSETQYFGPGTRLLVL.

This clonotype has just a few counts. CDR3 region: CASSSPSREKLFF. The DNA for the CDR3 is TGTGCCAGCAGCTCTCCCTCTAGGGAAAAACTGTTTTTT. V usage is TRBV7-2 and J usage is TRBJ1-4; D not resolved. Trimming pared 4 bases from V and 8 bases from J, leaving 11 bases between. The germline V gene encodes CDR1 SGHTA and CDR2 FQGNSA. CDR3 length: 13 residues.

This clonotype was recorded a few times. The chain uses TRBV10-3 and TRBJ2-1; tentatively, D is TRBD2 (5 bases). The end of the DNA fits TRBJ2-7 better, so the J call may be wrong. This CDR3 is 13 amino acids long. Germline V CDR1 and CDR2: ENHRY, SYGVKD. CDR3 sequence reads: CAISAGSTYEQYV. The CDR3 nucleotides are TGTGCCATCAGTGCGGGGAGCACCTACGAGCAGTACGTC.

Comment on this clonotype: The junction and the germline gene differ at one end; a read error may be behind it. This chain uses TRBV7-2 with TRBJ2-2; no clear D. Germline loops: CDR1 SGHTA, CDR2 FQGNSA. This CDR3 has 16 amino acids. The chain's CDR3 is CASSLGGRSNTGELFF. The CDR3 DNA is TGTGCCAGCAGCTTAGGTGGGCGCTCGAACACTGGGGAGCTGTTTTTT. The full variable domain, with the rest looked up from reference TRBV7-2 and TRBJ2-2, is GAGVSQSPSNKVTEKGKDVELRCDPISGHTALYWYRQSLGQGLEFLIYFQGNSAPDKSGLPSDRFSAERTGGSVSTLTIQRTQQEDSAVYLCASSLGGRSNTGELFFGEGSRLTVL.

This clonotype was counted a single time. The V and J genes are TRBV7-2 and TRBJ2-3; 8 bases map to TRBD2. The ends lost 1 base at V and 5 bases at J; junction bases unmatched: 8. Germline values: CDR1 SGHTA, CDR2 FQGNSA. The CDR3 is 16 amino acids. In nucleotides, the CDR3 is TGTGCCAGCAGCTTAGTGGCGGGAGGAGTGGGAGATACGCAGTATTTT. Residues: CASSLVAGGVGDTQYF.

Only a few counts were recorded for this clonotype. One end of the junction is discordant with germline, which a read error may explain. J is TRBJ2-4 and V is TRBV20-1; D not certain. The CDR3 has 13 residues. From germline, CDR1 is DFQATT and CDR2 SNEGSKA (reference sequence). CDR3 sequence: CSASWQFQNIRYF. CDR3 bases: TGCAGTGCTAGTTGGCAGTTTCAAAACATTCGGTACTTC.